This TCR beta chain was profiled in a study of immune evolution from preneoplasia to lung adenocarcinoma (dated by TCRdb to the early 2020s). A note on the overall study: HLA loss of heterozygosity was found in over 6% of AIS, approximately 14% of MIA and 25% to 35% of ADC lesions, and in no AAH lesions. Resected precursor lesions (AAH, AIS, MIA) and invasive adenocarcinomas were compared against paired morphologically normal lung tissue. POLYSOLVER was used to infer Class I HLA alleles from exome data, and LOHHLA was used to detect allele-specific HLA loss. The study reported that about 100 samples were used for TCR sequencing. The overall cohort was made up of around 51 patients with pulmonary nodules who had surgical resection. The immune data were combined with whole exome sequencing and methylation data from the same cohort of nodules. The study combined immune gene expression, TCR sequencing and multiplex immunofluorescence to profile immune contexture across lung adenocarcinoma precursors and invasive adenocarcinoma. The TCR sequencing data were obtained from more than 45 patients. The sample size was set by how many specimens were available, not by a prior power calculation. Beyond this particular receptor, the publication reports: Findings were based on association rather than direct causation; larger cohorts with long-term follow-up and longitudinal biopsies were deemed needed. The highest clonality was observed in normal lung, whereas higher T cell density and diversity but lower clonality appeared to be present in later-stage lesions. Compared with EGFR-mutant or double wild-type lesions, KRAS-mutant nodules had the highest T cell clonality. Because all patients were from Japan and China, applicability to Western populations was uncertain. The highest top T cell clone frequencies were observed in normal lung, and a progressive decrease in top T cell clone frequencies appeared to occur from AAH through AIS, MIA and invasive adenocarcinoma.

Only one count was recorded for this clone. Its antigen is unknown. No much larger clone is present one base from it, and per-base qualities are unavailable. V loses 7 bases at its end and J loses 6 bases; junction bases beyond the gene matches: 10. The CDR3 has 15 amino acids, counting the end cysteine and phenylalanine. Of all the DNA, just the CDR3 is kept, 45 bases in frame from base 1. Taken from the germline V gene, the CDR1 and CDR2 loops are ENHRY and SYGVKD. Using the immunoSEQ hsTCRbeta Kit, TCR beta CDR3 regions were sequenced from DNA. In the authors' own workflow: The ImmunoSEQ Analyzer was used to analyse the TCR sequencing data. T cell clonality was defined as 1 minus Pielou's evenness, as computed on productive rearrangements. To measure T cell diversity, the inverse Simpson index was applied to productive templates. T cell density was defined as TCR beta template counts normalized to usable DNA, with usable DNA estimated by amplification and sequencing of housekeeping genes. Two-sided Kruskal-Wallis tests were used to compare TCR metrics across histologic stages. TCRdb provides this immuneACCESS table in a form limited to in-frame rearrangements. Some clones are lacking; in checked studies, under half of them reflect an unresolved V gene, and why the rest are absent is not known. The DNA gave D and trimming, while V, J and clone size come from that table. This sample has several thousand clones in its table, and about 72% of those were observed once. Around 8.7% of the sample belongs to the ten largest clones.

Patients underwent resection in Japan or China between about 2014 and 2017. Two lung cancer pathologists independently reviewed H&E slides to confirm the histologic diagnosis of every case. Premalignant or tumor cells were enriched for nucleic acid extraction by macro-dissection performed after pathologic assessment. The AllPrep DNA/RNA FFPE Kit was used to isolate DNA from FFPE tissue. Recombination joined TRBV10-3 with TRBJ2-1, with TRBD1 matching 9 junction bases. Material for sequencing was FFPE minimally invasive lung adenocarcinoma tissue. The cell subset or site label here, explained by the study, means: micro-invasive lung adenocarcinoma (MIA). The TCR sequence derives from a donor of 70 years or more with lung adenocarcinoma. Read as DNA, the sequence is TGTGCCATCACCCGGACAGGGGAGGCGAGCAATGAGCAGTTCTTC. Translated, it gives CAITRTGEASNEQFF.